The entry below gives a single T cell receptor beta chain sequence along with its context. The antigen is not known. The record originates from a study of cytomegalovirus exposure and HLA in healthy donors. Study findings and constraints: Later analysis reportedly placed an Asian-associated ancestry cluster below the roughly 690-donor mean in N-insertions. A previous analysis found most TCR beta V segments productive roughly 87% or roughly 30% of the time. Excluded: some indistinguishable V segments such as TRBV6-2 and TRBV6-3. The later analysis indicated that the majority of CMV-associated TCR beta chains appeared HLA-restricted.

The trim removed 2 bases at V and 1 base at J, leaving 6 bases unmatched. The CDR3 runs to 16 residues. Germline V gene data show CDR1 as MNHEY and CDR2 as SMNVEV (reference sequence). The study ran its PCR with 60 Vbeta and 13 Jbeta primers. The repertoire was sequenced with immunoSEQ multiplex PCR; TCRdb's copy has only in-frame clones and lacks some. The profile covers more than 110,000 clones, with roughly 80% appearing a single time and 0.95% to 1.5% taken by the ten largest. This TCR derives from a female donor in good health and CMV-seronegative. The source material was PBMCs. The rearrangement joins TRBV27 to TRBJ2-7; TRBD1 matches 9 bases. CDR3 loop: CASSLHRGLGSYEQYF. The CDR3, as DNA: TGTGCCAGCAGTTTACACAGGGGGCTGGGGTCCTACGAGCAGTACTTC.